A selection of T cell receptor beta chains follows, all from one sample in a study of blood T cell repertoires in COVID-19. Assay: immunoSEQ multiplex PCR; the TCRdb copy retains only in-frame clones and omits some. Here the sample spans around 83,000 clones, roughly 88% being singletons. Sequencing was performed on peripheral blood. The receptors here all came from a man aged 45-60 years with active or convalescent COVID-19. Both conserved end residues are part of each CDR3. The D gene is left open where the match is weak. Rows give clone size only sometimes, using once, few, many, or a class for an expanded clone.

J,size,V,D,CDR3,DNA
TRBJ1-2,NA,TRBV12-5,TRBD1,CASGPGWDRGRGYTF,TGTGCTAGTGGTCCCGGTTGGGACAGGGGGCGCGGCTACACCTTC
TRBJ2-5,once,TRBV19,NA,CASSIGGQGYQETQYF,TGTGCCAGTAGTATAGGGGGCCAGGGGTACCAAGAGACCCAGTACTTC
TRBJ2-1,many,TRBV6-2/TRBV6-3,TRBD2,CASSYLGSGGIYNEQFF,TGTGCCAGCAGTTACTTAGGTAGCGGGGGGATATACAATGAGCAGTTCTTC
TRBJ1-4,NA,TRBV30,TRBD1,CAWNKGQGFEKLFF,TGTGCCTGGAATAAGGGACAGGGTTTTGAAAAACTGTTTTTT
TRBJ2-3,NA,TRBV5-5,TRBD2,CASSLAPSGSSDTQYF,TGTGCCAGCAGCTTGGCGCCTAGCGGGAGTTCGGATACGCAGTATTTT
TRBJ2-1,NA,TRBV6-4,NA,CASSDSDGLEQFF,TGTGCCAGCAGTGACTCGGACGGACTCGAGCAGTTCTTC
TRBJ2-5,NA,TRBV10-1,NA,CASSGSGQETQYF,TGCGCCAGCAGTGGCAGCGGCCAAGAGACCCAGTACTTC
TRBJ2-3,few,TRBV9,NA,CASSVGQDTDTQYF,TGTGCCAGCAGCGTAGGACAGGACACAGATACGCAGTATTTT
TRBJ2-5,NA,TRBV28,NA,CASSSSLEGAGETQYF,TGTGCCAGCAGCTCTTCCTTGGAGGGGGCAGGGGAGACCCAGTACTTC
TRBJ2-3,NA,TRBV5-1,TRBD2,CASSFGLAGRTDTQYF,TGCGCCAGCAGCTTCGGACTAGCGGGACGCACAGATACGCAGTATTTT
TRBJ2-1,NA,TRBV19,NA,CASSPKAGRGNEQFF,TGTGCCAGTAGTCCTAAGGCGGGGCGCGGGAATGAGCAGTTCTTC
TRBJ2-1,NA,TRBV5-1,NA,CASSLESQAHNEQFF,TGCGCCAGCAGCTTGGAAAGTCAGGCACACAATGAGCAGTTCTTC
TRBJ2-1,NA,TRBV3-1/TRBV3-2,NA,CASSPLRTYNEQFF,TGTGCCAGCAGCCCCCTACGTACCTACAATGAGCAGTTCTTC
TRBJ1-2,NA,TRBV5-4,NA,CASSPKGQDGYTF,TGTGCCAGCAGCCCGAAGGGACAAGATGGCTACACCTTC
TRBJ2-3,NA,TRBV15,NA,CATSRGQDPSTDTQYF,TGTGCCACCAGCAGAGGACAGGACCCTAGCACAGATACGCAGTATTTT
TRBJ2-2,NA,TRBV12-3/TRBV12-4,NA,CASSFMNTGELFF,TGTGCCAGCAGTTTCATGAACACCGGGGAGCTGTTTTTT
TRBJ2-3,once,TRBV10-3,TRBD2,CATKMGGGTDTQYF,TGTGCCACGAAGATGGGGGGGGGCACAGATACGCAGTATTTT
TRBJ2-7,NA,TRBV14,TRBD2,CASSPKLRTSGKYEQYF,TGTGCCAGCAGCCCCAAACTCCGGACTAGCGGGAAGTACGAGCAGTACTTC
TRBJ1-5,NA,TRBV6-2/TRBV6-3,TRBD1,CASSRDRNLPQHF,TGTGCCAGCAGTAGGGACAGAAACTTACCCCAGCATTTT
TRBJ2-7,NA,TRBV21-1,NA,CASSKGVRVSEQYF,TGTGCCAGCAGCAAAGGGGTCAGGGTAAGCGAGCAGTACTTC
TRBJ1-5,NA,TRBV19,TRBD1,CASRTGQGVEVGQPQHF,TGTGCCAGTAGGACGGGACAGGGCGTTGAAGTGGGTCAGCCCCAGCATTTT
TRBJ2-3,NA,TRBV21-1,NA,CASSKCLGHSTDTQYF,TGTGCCAGCAGCAAATGCCTGGGACACAGCACAGATACGCAGTATTTT
TRBJ1-5,few,TRBV6-1,TRBD1,CASSLRQGGDQPQHF,TGTGCCAGCAGTTTAAGGCAGGGGGGCGATCAGCCCCAGCATTTT
TRBJ1-2,NA,TRBV2,NA,CASSLQGLGYGYTF,TGTGCCAGCAGCCTACAGGGTCTTGGGTATGGCTACACCTTC
TRBJ1-3,NA,TRBV2,NA,CASSDTRSGNTIYF,TGTGCCAGCAGTGACACGCGGAGTGGAAACACCATATATTTT
TRBJ1-5,once,TRBV27,TRBD1,CASSSDRGPNQPQHF,TGTGCCAGCAGTTCCGACAGGGGCCCCAATCAGCCCCAGCATTTT
TRBJ2-3,NA,TRBV29-1,NA,CSVEISLDTQYF,TGCAGCGTTGAAATTAGCTTGGATACGCAGTATTTT
TRBJ2-3,NA,TRBV7-8,NA,CASSASRGTQYF,TGTGCCAGCAGCGCCTCCAGGGGTACGCAGTATTTT
TRBJ1-3,NA,TRBV6-5,NA,CASSSDGDTIYF,TGTGCCAGCAGCTCTGACGGGGACACCATATATTTT
TRBJ2-5,NA,TRBV24-1,TRBD2,CATSDFSAGGPETQYF,TGTGCCACCAGTGATTTCTCTGCGGGGGGGCCGGAGACCCAGTACTTC
TRBJ2-5,once,TRBV5-4,TRBD2,CASSPGGSQETQYF,TGTGCCAGCAGCCCGGGGGGAAGCCAAGAGACCCAGTACTTC
TRBJ2-7,NA,TRBV12-3/TRBV12-4,TRBD1,CASSITGGYEQYF,TGTGCCAGCAGTATTACAGGGGGTTACGAGCAGTACTTC
TRBJ2-2,NA,TRBV6-5,NA,CASSYTWTVVTGELFF,TGTGCCAGCAGTTACACCTGGACAGTTGTCACCGGGGAGCTGTTTTTT
TRBJ1-3,NA,TRBV7-9,NA,CASRTVPSSGNTIYF,TGTGCCAGCAGGACAGTTCCGTCCTCTGGAAACACCATATATTTT
TRBJ2-7,NA,TRBV28,TRBD1,CASRQAGTGNYEQYF,TGTGCCAGCAGACAAGCGGGGACAGGGAACTACGAGCAGTACTTC
TRBJ1-5,NA,TRBV27,NA,CASAPSHSNQPQHF,TGTGCCAGCGCTCCATCGCACAGTAATCAGCCCCAGCATTTT
TRBJ2-1,NA,TRBV19,TRBD2,CASKGLEVLDEQFF,TGTGCCAGTAAGGGACTAGAAGTTCTCGATGAGCAGTTCTTC
TRBJ2-3,NA,TRBV19,TRBD2,CASSIDKTSGVTDTQYF,TGTGCCAGTAGTATAGATAAGACTAGCGGGGTCACAGATACGCAGTATTTT
TRBJ2-1,NA,TRBV5-8,TRBD2,CASSSGTSRHNEQFF,TGTGCCAGCAGCTCCGGGACTAGCAGGCACAATGAGCAGTTCTTC
TRBJ1-1,NA,TRBV5-4,TRBD1,CASSFGTGSTEAFF,TGTGCCAGCAGCTTCGGGACAGGCTCCACTGAAGCTTTCTTT
TRBJ2-5,NA,TRBV19,NA,CASSMKLVGGETQYF,TGTGCCAGTAGTATGAAGCTGGTAGGGGGAGAGACCCAGTACTTC
TRBJ2-4,NA,TRBV4-2,NA,CASNPGHRAKNIQYF,TGTGCCAGCAACCCGGGACACCGAGCCAAAAACATTCAGTACTTC
TRBJ1-3,NA,TRBV2,TRBD1,CASSPVPPGGYGNTIYF,TGTGCCAGCAGTCCCGTCCCCCCAGGGGGCTATGGAAACACCATATATTTT
TRBJ2-7,NA,TRBV6-1,NA,CASSERGREWEQYF,TGTGCCAGCAGTGAACGAGGACGGGAATGGGAGCAGTACTTC
TRBJ1-6,few,TRBV2,NA,CASRSDRNNSPLHF,TGTGCCAGCAGATCCGACAGGAATAATTCACCCCTCCACTTT
TRBJ2-1,NA,TRBV5-1,TRBD2,CASSPTGGEGPGNEQFF,TGCGCCAGCTCCCCCACCGGCGGGGAGGGCCCCGGGAATGAGCAGTTCTTC
TRBJ1-5,NA,TRBV7-2,NA,CASSLALGSNQPQHF,TGTGCCAGCAGCTTAGCCCTCGGGAGCAATCAGCCCCAGCATTTT
TRBJ2-1,NA,TRBV28,TRBD2,CASNSRGAGVTYNEQFF,TGTGCCAGCAACTCTCGGGGAGCGGGAGTGACCTACAATGAGCAGTTCTTC
TRBJ2-7,NA,TRBV10-1,NA,CASSDQGSYEQYF,TGCGCCAGCAGCGATCAGGGGTCCTACGAGCAGTACTTC
TRBJ1-6,NA,TRBV30,NA,CAWSLRNSPLHF,TGTGCCTGGAGTTTGCGTAATTCACCCCTCCACTTT
TRBJ2-7,NA,TRBV23-1,NA,CASSPPEGGSYEQYF,TGCGCCAGCAGTCCCCCGGAAGGGGGCTCCTACGAGCAGTACTTC
TRBJ2-1,NA,TRBV9,TRBD1,CASSATGTGGNEQFF,TGTGCCAGCAGCGCGACCGGGACAGGGGGCAATGAGCAGTTCTTC
TRBJ2-3,NA,TRBV28,TRBD2,CASRRLPGLGSSDTQYF,TGTGCCAGCAGACGACTGCCGGGACTAGGGAGCTCAGATACGCAGTATTTT
TRBJ1-5,few,TRBV29-1,TRBD1,CSVSLQGRSQPQHF,TGCAGCGTTTCTCTACAGGGGAGAAGTCAGCCCCAGCATTTT